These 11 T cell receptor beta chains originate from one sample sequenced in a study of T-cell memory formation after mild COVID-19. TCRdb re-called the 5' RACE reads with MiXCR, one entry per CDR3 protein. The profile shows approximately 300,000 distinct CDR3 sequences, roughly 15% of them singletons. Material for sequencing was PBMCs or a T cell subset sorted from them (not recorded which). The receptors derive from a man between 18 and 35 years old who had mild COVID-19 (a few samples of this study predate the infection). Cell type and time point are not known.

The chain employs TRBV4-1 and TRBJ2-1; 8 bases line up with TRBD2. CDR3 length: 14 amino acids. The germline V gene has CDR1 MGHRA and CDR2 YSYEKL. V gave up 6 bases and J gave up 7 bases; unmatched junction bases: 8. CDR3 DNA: TGCGCCAGCAGAAACCCGGGGGGGGTGAATGAGCAGTTCTTC. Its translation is CASRNPGGVNEQFF.

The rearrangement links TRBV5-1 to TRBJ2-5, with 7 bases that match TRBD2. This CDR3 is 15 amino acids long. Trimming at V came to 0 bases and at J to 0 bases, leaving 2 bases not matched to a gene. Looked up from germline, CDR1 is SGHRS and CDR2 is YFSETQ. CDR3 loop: CASSLALADQETQYF. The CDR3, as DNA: TGCGCCAGCAGCTTGGCCCTAGCGGACCAAGAGACCCAGTACTTC.

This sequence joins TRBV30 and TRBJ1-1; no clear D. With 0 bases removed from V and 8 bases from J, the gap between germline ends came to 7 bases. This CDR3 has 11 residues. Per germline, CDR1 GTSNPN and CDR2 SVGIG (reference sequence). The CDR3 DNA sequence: TGTGCCTGGAGTGTGCGACAAGAAGCTTTCTTT. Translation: CAWSVRQEAFF. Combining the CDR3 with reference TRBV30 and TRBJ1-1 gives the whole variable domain SQTIHQWPATLVQPVGSPLSLECTVEGTSNPNLYWYRQAAGRGLQLLFYSVGIGQISSEVPQNLSASRPQDRQFILSSKKLLLSDSGFYLCAWSVRQEAFFGQGTRLTVV.

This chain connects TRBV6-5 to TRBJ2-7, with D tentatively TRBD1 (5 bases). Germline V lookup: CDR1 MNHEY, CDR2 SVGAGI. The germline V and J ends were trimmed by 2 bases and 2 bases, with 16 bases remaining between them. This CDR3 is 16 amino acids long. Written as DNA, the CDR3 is TGTGCCAGCAGTTACCTCGATTCGACAGTGCCCTACGAGCAGTACTTC. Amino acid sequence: CASSYLDSTVPYEQYF.

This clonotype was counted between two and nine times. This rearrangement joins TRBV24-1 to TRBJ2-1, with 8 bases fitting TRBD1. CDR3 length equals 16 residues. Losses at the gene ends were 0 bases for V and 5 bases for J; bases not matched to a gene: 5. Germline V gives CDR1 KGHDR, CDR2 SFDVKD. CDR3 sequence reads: CATSDLPGQVNNEQFF. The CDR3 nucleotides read TGTGCCACCAGTGATTTGCCGGGACAGGTTAACAATGAGCAGTTCTTC.

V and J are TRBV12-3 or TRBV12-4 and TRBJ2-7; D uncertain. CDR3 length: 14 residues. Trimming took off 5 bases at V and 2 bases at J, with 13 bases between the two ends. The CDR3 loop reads CASSPRTATYEQYF. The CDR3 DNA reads TGTGCCAGCAGTCCCCGCACGGCAACCTACGAGCAGTACTTC.

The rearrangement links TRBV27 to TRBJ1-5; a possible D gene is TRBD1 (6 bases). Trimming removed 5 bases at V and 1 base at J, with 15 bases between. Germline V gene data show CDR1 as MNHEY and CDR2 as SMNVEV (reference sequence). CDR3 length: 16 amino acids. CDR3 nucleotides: TGTGCCAGCAGTCCCCGGTGGGGGGCGAGCAATCAGCCCCAGCATTTT. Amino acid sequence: CASSPRWGASNQPQHF.

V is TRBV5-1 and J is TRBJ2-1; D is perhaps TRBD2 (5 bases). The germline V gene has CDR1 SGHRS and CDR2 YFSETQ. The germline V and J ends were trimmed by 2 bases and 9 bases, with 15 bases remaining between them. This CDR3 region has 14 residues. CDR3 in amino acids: CASSFVAGNTEQFF. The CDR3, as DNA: TGCGCCAGCAGCTTTGTGGCGGGTAACACTGAGCAGTTCTTC.

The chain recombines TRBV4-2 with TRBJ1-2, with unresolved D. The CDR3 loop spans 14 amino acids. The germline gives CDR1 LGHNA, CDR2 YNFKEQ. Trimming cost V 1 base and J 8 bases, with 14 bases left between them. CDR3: CASSQGGASGGYTF. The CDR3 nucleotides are TGTGCCAGCAGCCAAGGAGGAGCCTCGGGGGGCTACACCTTC.

CDR3 sequence: CASSQDRSGTYYTDTQYF. The CDR3 DNA is TGTGCCAGCAGCCAAGATCGATCAGGGACCTACTACACAGATACGCAGTATTTT. This chain links TRBV4-2 with TRBJ2-3; D may be TRBD1 or TRBD2 (5 bases each). CDR1 LGHNA and CDR2 YNFKEQ come from the germline V gene. The CDR3 contains 18 residues. Trimming left V 0 bases short and J 2 bases short, with 18 bases between.

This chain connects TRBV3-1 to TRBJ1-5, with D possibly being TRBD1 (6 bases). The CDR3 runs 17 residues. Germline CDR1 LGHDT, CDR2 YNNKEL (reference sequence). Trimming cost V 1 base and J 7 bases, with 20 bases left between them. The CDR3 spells CASSQGSFSDRNQPQHF. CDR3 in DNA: TGTGCCAGCAGCCAAGGATCCTTCTCCGACAGGAACCAGCCCCAGCATTTT.